Following are 29 T cell receptor beta chains from one sample sequenced in a study of blood T cells in healthy people across ages. Then a second PCR, running about 6 to 12 cycles, was carried out with a sample-barcoded 5' primer and a J-beta primer mix. TCRdb itself ran the 5' RACE reads through MiXCR, one entry per CDR3 protein. The table records about 1.4 million distinct CDR3 sequences, roughly 60% of them present only once. The sample taken for sequencing was blood. The receptor source for this set is a man between 18 and 35 years old in good health.

The chain joins TRBV10-3 to TRBJ1-2, with D tentatively TRBD1 (5 bases). The CDR3 has 16 residues. The V and J ends lost 6 bases and 4 bases respectively, with 21 bases between them. CDR1 and CDR2 (germline): ENHRY, SYGVKD. This chain's CDR3 is CAISSRTLEYRYGYTF. DNA for the CDR3: TGTGCCATCAGCTCACGGACACTAGAATATCGCTATGGCTACACCTTC.

On this clonotype: One end of the junction fails to match germline, which may point to a read error. The chain employs TRBV6-5 and TRBJ2-5, with D perhaps TRBD2 (6 bases). The CDR3 totals 15 residues. The germline gives CDR1 MNHEY, CDR2 SVGAGI. The CDR3 DNA sequence: TGTGCCAGCGGTTACTCGATCCGGGAGCAAGAGACCCAGTACTTC. It codes for CASGYSIREQETQYF.

The chain has TRBV27 and TRBJ1-6; D call uncertain. The CDR3 sequence is 15 residues long. V lost 3 bases to trimming and J lost 2 bases, with 8 bases between them. The germline gives CDR1 MNHEY, CDR2 SMNVEV (reference sequence). CDR3 protein: CASSFDGPYNSPLHF. CDR3 coding DNA: TGTGCCAGCAGTTTCGACGGCCCCTATAATTCACCCCTCCACTTT.

CDR3 protein: CASSQNTNEKLFF. For the CDR3, the DNA is TGCGCCAGCAGCCAAAATACTAATGAAAAACTGTTTTTT. V is TRBV4-3 and J is TRBJ1-4; D is unclear. The V gene's germline CDR1 is LGHNA and CDR2 YSLEER. The V end lost 2 bases, the J end lost 2 bases, and 3 bases lay between the germline ends. This CDR3 is built from 13 residues.

This chain joins TRBV25-1 and TRBJ2-2, with TRBD2 matching over 8 bases. This CDR3 has 16 amino acids. The germline gives CDR1 MGHDK, CDR2 SYGVNS. V lost 0 bases to trimming and J lost 4 bases; unmatched junction nucleotides: 4. CDR3 in amino acids: CASSEYGAGGTGELFF. CDR3 in DNA: TGTGCCAGCAGTGAATACGGGGCGGGGGGCACCGGGGAGCTGTTTTTT.

This clonotype has only a few counts. The rearrangement uses TRBV7-6 and TRBJ1-4; D is unclear. Trimming pared 4 bases from V and 4 bases from J, leaving 16 bases between. Germline lookup yields CDR1 SGHVS and CDR2 FNYEAQ. CDR3 length: 16 amino acids. CDR3 sequence: CASSSRSGSLNEKLFF. CDR3 nucleotides: TGTGCCAGCAGCTCAAGAAGCGGGAGCCTTAATGAAAAACTGTTTTTT.

This clonotype was detected only a few times. The V call is TRBV10-3, the J call TRBJ2-3; TRBD2 matches at 14 bases. The junction had 7 bases not matched to a gene; V was cut back by 0 bases and J by 5 bases. Germline CDR1 ENHRY, CDR2 SYGVKD. This CDR3 comprises 18 residues. CDR3 region: CAISESIVGLAGEDTQYF. CDR3 nucleotide sequence: TGTGCCATCAGTGAGTCCATTGTGGGACTAGCGGGAGAAGATACGCAGTATTTT.

This chain joins TRBV18 and TRBJ2-7, with a possible D match to TRBD2 (6 bases). The CDR3 has 14 amino acids. V was trimmed by 1 base and J by 3 bases, leaving 10 bases between them. Germline CDR1 and CDR2: KGHSH and LQKENI. The CDR3 coding sequence is TGTGCCAGCTCACCACGGAATAGCGGCTACGAGCAGTACTTC. Its protein is CASSPRNSGYEQYF.

The rearrangement uses TRBV29-1 and TRBJ1-4, with a weak D call TRBD1 (6 bases). CDR3 size: 13 residues. CDR1 SQVTM and CDR2 ANQGSEA come from the germline V gene. Trimming took 4 bases from V and 10 from J, leaving 16 bases between them. The chain's CDR3 is CSVAGDEGGKLFF. Written as DNA, the CDR3 is TGCAGCGTTGCTGGCGACGAAGGGGGAAAACTGTTTTTT. Supplemented by reference TRBV29-1 and TRBJ1-4, the full variable domain reads SAVISQKPSRDICQRGTSLTIQCQVDSQVTMMFWYRQQPGQSLTLIATANQGSEATYESGFVIDKFPISRPNLTFSTLTVSNMSPEDSSIYLCSVAGDEGGKLFFGSGTQLSVL.

The chain uses TRBV20-1 and TRBJ2-4, with a possible D match to TRBD2 (5 bases). Trimming left V 5 bases short and J 7 bases short, with 12 bases between. CDR3 length: 12 amino acids. The germline V gene encodes CDR1 DFQATT and CDR2 SNEGSKA (reference sequence). As DNA, the CDR3 is TGCAGTGCTGAGGGCTTGGAGAACATTCAGTACTTC. Translating gives CSAEGLENIQYF.

The chain couples TRBV14 to TRBJ2-1; D not certain. The DNA end is a closer match to TRBJ2-7, so the J assignment may be wrong. Germline V gene data show CDR1 as SGHDN and CDR2 as FVKESK. The CDR3 spans 14 residues. Here the CDR3 reads CASSQIGSYNEQYF. For the CDR3, the DNA is TGTGCCAGCAGCCAAATAGGGTCCTACAATGAGCAGTACTTC.

The V gene is TRBV10-2, the J gene TRBJ2-5; a possible D gene is TRBD1 (5 bases). The DNA end lines up better with TRBJ2-7; the J call may be wrong. There are 14 residues in the CDR3. CDR1 WSHSY and CDR2 SAAADI come from the germline V gene. In DNA form, the CDR3 reads TGCGCCAGCCTCAGGGAAGGGATCGACTACGAGCAGTACTTC. It codes for CASLREGIDYEQYF.

The gene calls are TRBV10-3 and TRBJ2-7; 10 bases agree with TRBD1. The CDR3 has 13 amino acids. Germline V gene sequence: CDR1 ENHRY, CDR2 SYGVKD. V dropped 6 bases and J dropped 6; count of bases not matched to a gene: 5. The CDR3 DNA reads TGTGCCATCAGACCGGGACAGGGGAGCGAGCAGTACTTC. It translates to CAIRPGQGSEQYF.

The rearrangement uses TRBV29-1 and TRBJ2-5, with 8 nucleotides matching TRBD1. Germline lookup yields CDR1 SQVTM and CDR2 ANQGSEA. The CDR3 length is 13 residues. The V gene end was trimmed by 6 bases and the J gene end by 1 base; junction bases not matched to a gene: 4. DNA of the CDR3: TGCAGCGTAAGGACAGGGTCCCAAGAGACCCAGTACTTC. Amino acids: CSVRTGSQETQYF.

This clonotype was seen more than once but under ten times. The J gene is TRBJ1-2, the V gene TRBV6-6, with D tentatively TRBD1 (5 bases). V lost 8 bases and J 5 bases, leaving 24 bases between the germline ends. Germline values: CDR1 MNHNY, CDR2 SVGAGI (reference sequence). This CDR3 is 16 amino acids long. The CDR3 loop is CASLPGRAEGSYGYTF. The DNA of the CDR3 is TGTGCCAGCCTACCCGGGAGGGCAGAGGGGTCGTATGGCTACACCTTC.

Note on this clonotype: A read error may produce the germline difference seen at one junction end. CDR3 sequence: CGARDRGTDNEQFF. As DNA, the CDR3 is TGCGGTGCTAGAGATCGGGGGACCGACAATGAGCAGTTCTTC. V and J are TRBV20-1 and TRBJ2-7; D might be TRBD2 (6 bases). The DNA end is more similar to TRBJ2-1, so the J call may be wrong. The CDR3 runs 14 residues. CDR1 is DFQATT, CDR2 SNEGSKA, per germline (reference sequence).

Comments on this clonotype: At one of its ends the junction is not consistent with the germline gene, which may arise from a read error. This chain joins TRBV5-1 and TRBJ2-5, with 8 positions matching TRBD1. Germline CDR1 is SGHRS and CDR2 is YFSETQ. This CDR3 has 14 amino acids. For the CDR3, the DNA is TGCGCCAGCAGCTTCGGGACAGGCCAAGAGGCCCAGTACTTC. Residues: CASSFGTGQEAQYF.

The rearrangement links TRBV4-1 to TRBJ2-5, with D possibly TRBD2 on 6 matching bases. V was trimmed by 0 bases and J by 2 bases, leaving 10 bases between them. The CDR3 is 15 amino acids. CDR1 MGHRA and CDR2 YSYEKL come from the germline V gene. The CDR3 is CASSQEGLIQETQYF. CDR3 nucleotide sequence: TGCGCCAGCAGCCAAGAGGGACTGATTCAAGAGACCCAGTACTTC.

This clonotype has more than one count but fewer than ten. The rearrangement links TRBV4-1 to TRBJ2-5; TRBD2 agrees at 9 bases. There are 14 residues in the CDR3. The V and J ends lost 2 bases and 5 bases, in that order; junction bases with no gene match: 3. Germline V gives CDR1 MGHRA, CDR2 YSYEKL. The CDR3 reads CASSQCSGSETQYF. The CDR3 DNA follows: TGCGCCAGCAGCCAATGTAGCGGGAGTGAGACCCAGTACTTC.

V is TRBV10-3 and J is TRBJ2-1; 8 bases are a match to TRBD2. The V gene end was trimmed by 4 bases and the J gene end by 2 bases; junction bases not matched to a gene: 4. This CDR3 has 15 residues. Germline assignment: CDR1 ENHRY and CDR2 SYGVKD. This CDR3 reads CAISGTSGPYNEQFF. The CDR3, as DNA: TGTGCCATCAGTGGAACTAGCGGCCCCTACAATGAGCAGTTCTTC.

The table lists this clonotype with many counts. This chain connects TRBV29-1 to TRBJ2-3, with TRBD2 identical over 9 bases. The CDR3 is 14 amino acids. Losses at the gene ends were 6 bases for V and 12 bases for J; bases not matched to a gene: 16. Germline V gene sequence: CDR1 SQVTM, CDR2 ANQGSEA. DNA of the CDR3: TGCAGCGTGGGGATAGCGGGAGACGGCACGCGACAGTATTTT. This sequence encodes CSVGIAGDGTRQYF.

The table lists this clonotype with a few counts. This sequence joins TRBV7-8 and TRBJ2-3; TRBD1 or TRBD2 may be the D gene (5 bases each). From germline, CDR1 is SGHVS and CDR2 FQNEAQ. Trimming removed 5 bases at V and 0 bases at J, with 15 bases between. The CDR3 is 16 residues long. This chain's CDR3 is CASSPGLGGSTDTQYF. As DNA, the CDR3 is TGTGCCAGCAGCCCCGGACTTGGGGGTAGCACAGATACGCAGTATTTT.

The V and J genes are TRBV29-1 and TRBJ2-1; D is perhaps TRBD1 or TRBD2 (5 bases each). The CDR3 has 12 residues. V lost 4 bases to trimming and J lost 6 bases, with 10 bases between them. Germline loops: CDR1 SQVTM, CDR2 ANQGSEA. The CDR3 is CSVVWGFNEQFF. As DNA, the CDR3 is TGCAGCGTTGTCTGGGGGTTCAATGAGCAGTTCTTC.

The chain uses TRBV6-2 or TRBV6-3 and TRBJ2-4; D could derive from TRBD1 or TRBD2 (5 bases each). The J call may be wrong; the DNA end is better matched by TRBJ2-7. The germline CDR1 and CDR2 sequences are MNHEY and SVGEGT. CDR3 length: 14 amino acids. For the CDR3, the DNA is TGTGCCACCAGGTTCGGGGCTGAGGTGTACGAGCAGTACTTC. This gives the protein CATRFGAEVYEQYF.

V gene TRBV27 combines with J gene TRBJ2-5; no clear D gene. CDR1 is MNHEY, CDR2 SMNVEV, per germline (reference sequence). The CDR3 consists of 15 residues. The ends were cut back, 5 bases at V and 0 bases at J, with 13 bases in the middle. CDR3 bases: TGTGCCAGCAGTCTTAACACTCGGTACCAAGAGACCCAGTACTTC. Protein product: CASSLNTRYQETQYF.

The CDR3 sequence is CASSPTGAYNEQYF. In nucleotides, the CDR3 is TGTGCCAGCAGCCCAACAGGGGCCTACAATGAGCAGTACTTC. The chain joins TRBV7-2 to TRBJ2-1; TRBD1 matches 7 bases. TRBJ2-7 explains the end of the DNA better; the J call may be wrong. The CDR3 is 14 residues long. Germline loops: CDR1 SGHTA, CDR2 FQGNSA.

This clonotype was observed a handful of times. V is TRBV29-1 and J is TRBJ2-7; 7 nucleotides line up with TRBD2. In germline, CDR1 is SQVTM, CDR2 ANQGSEA. Germline trimming cut 4 bases from V and 3 bases from J; bases unmatched to any gene: 3. The CDR3 contains 12 residues. This chain's CDR3 is CSVVGGFYEQYF. In nucleotides, the CDR3 is TGCAGCGTTGTCGGGGGGTTCTACGAGCAGTACTTC.

In this sample, this clonotype turned up a few times. The genes are TRBV24-1 and TRBJ2-7, with 7 nucleotides matching TRBD1. The CDR3 length is 14 residues. Germline trimming cut 7 bases from V and 2 bases from J; bases unmatched to any gene: 7. The germline V gene encodes CDR1 KGHDR and CDR2 SFDVKD. CDR3 DNA sequence: TGTGCCACCAGGGCCGACAGGGAGCCCTACGAGCAGTACTTC. It encodes CATRADREPYEQYF.

The chain links TRBV6-5 to TRBJ2-7; either TRBD1 or TRBD2 may supply D (5 bases each). The CDR3 has 14 residues. Between the trimmed V and J ends, which lost 11 bases and 0 bases, there was a span of 17 bases. Germline lookup yields CDR1 MNHEY and CDR2 SVGAGI. The CDR3 DNA sequence: TGTGCCGTGGGACCCAGCGGCGACTCCTACGAGCAGTACTTC. This translates into CAVGPSGDSYEQYF.